This T cell receptor (beta chain) comes out of a study of PD-L1 blockade in urothelial cancer. Overall study: Patients commenced atezolizumab in 2014, and it was given at 1,200 mg intravenously every 3 weeks. Analyses were performed on blood at 3 weeks after treatment start (the second dose) and at 6 weeks.

On this clone itself: The germline gene is not matched at one end of the junction; a read error may be the cause.

Time point noted: peripheral blood 6 weeks after treatment start. Germline V lookup: CDR1 MRHNA, CDR2 SNTAGT. The CDR3 contains 14 residues. Method: immunoSEQ multiplex PCR; TCRdb's copy keeps in-frame clones and lacks some. The repertoire holds tens of thousands of clones, with roughly 86% as singletons. Source: PBMCs, taken around atezolizumab (anti-PD-L1) treatment. The sequence derives from a man aged 60 to 75 with urothelial cancer. This chain links TRBV6-4 with TRBJ2-1; 7 bases fit TRBD2. The CDR3 bases are TGTGCCAGCCGTGAGAAAGCGGGGTACAATGAGCAGTTCTTC. Amino acids: CASREKAGYNEQFF.